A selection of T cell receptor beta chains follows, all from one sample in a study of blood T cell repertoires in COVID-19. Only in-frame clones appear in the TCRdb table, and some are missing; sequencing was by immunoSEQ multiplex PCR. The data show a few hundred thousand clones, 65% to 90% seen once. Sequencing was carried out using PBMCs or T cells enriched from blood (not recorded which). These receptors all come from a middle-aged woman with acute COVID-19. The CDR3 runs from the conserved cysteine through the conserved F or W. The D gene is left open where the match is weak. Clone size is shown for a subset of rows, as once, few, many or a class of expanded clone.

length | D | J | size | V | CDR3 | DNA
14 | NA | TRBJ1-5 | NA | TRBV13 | CASSPGRGNQPQHF | TGTGCCAGCAGCCCGGGGAGGGGCAATCAGCCCCAGCATTTT
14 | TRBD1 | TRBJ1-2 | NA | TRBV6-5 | CASRRGQGNYGYTF | TGTGCCAGCCGCCGGGGACAGGGGAACTATGGCTACACCTTC
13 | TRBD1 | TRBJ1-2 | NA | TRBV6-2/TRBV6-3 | CASSSTGTKGYTF | TGTGCCAGCAGTTCGACAGGGACGAAGGGCTACACCTTC
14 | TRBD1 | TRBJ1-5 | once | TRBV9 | CASSAGTGNQPQHF | TGTGCCAGCAGCGCCGGGACAGGGAATCAGCCCCAGCATTTT
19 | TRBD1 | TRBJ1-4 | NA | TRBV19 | CASSVPGQGSLPTNEKLFF | TGTGCCAGTAGTGTTCCGGGACAGGGTAGCCTTCCAACTAATGAAAAACTGTTTTTT
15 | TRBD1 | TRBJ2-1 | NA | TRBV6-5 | CASRKGGKSYNEQFF | TGTGCCAGCAGGAAAGGGGGCAAGTCCTACAATGAGCAGTTCTTC
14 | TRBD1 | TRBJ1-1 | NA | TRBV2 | CASRDRGSTPEAFF | TGTGCCAGCAGAGACAGGGGGTCGACCCCTGAAGCTTTCTTT
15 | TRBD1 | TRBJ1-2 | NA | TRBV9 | CASRGSTGVGYGYTF | TGTGCCAGCAGAGGAAGCACAGGGGTCGGCTATGGCTACACCTTC
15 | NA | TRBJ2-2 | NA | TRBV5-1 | CASSLNQVNTGELFF | TGCGCCAGCAGCTTGAACCAGGTGAACACCGGGGAGCTGTTTTTT
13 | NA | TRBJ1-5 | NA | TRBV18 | CASSPGQNQPQHF | TGTGCCAGCTCACCCGGACAGAATCAGCCCCAGCATTTT
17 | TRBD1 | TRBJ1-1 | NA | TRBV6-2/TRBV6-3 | CASSYSTGTGGGTEAFF | TGTGCCAGCAGTTACTCGACTGGGACAGGGGGAGGTACTGAAGCTTTCTTT
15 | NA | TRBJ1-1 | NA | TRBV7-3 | CASSKKSGSGTEAFF | TGTGCCAGCAGCAAAAAATCAGGGTCTGGAACTGAAGCTTTCTTT
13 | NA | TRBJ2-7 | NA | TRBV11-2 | CASSLPGIYEQYF | TGTGCCAGCAGCTTACCGGGTATCTACGAGCAGTACTTC
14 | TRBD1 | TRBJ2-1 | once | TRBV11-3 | CASSPDRGIYEQFF | TGTGCCAGCAGCCCCGACAGGGGGATCTATGAGCAGTTCTTC
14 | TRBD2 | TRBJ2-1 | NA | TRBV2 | CASALLAGGPGQFF | TGTGCCAGCGCCCTACTAGCGGGAGGCCCAGGGCAGTTCTTC
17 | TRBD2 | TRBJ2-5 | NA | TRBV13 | CASSLGFGSGRKETQYF | TGTGCCAGCAGCTTAGGCTTTGGTAGCGGGAGGAAAGAGACCCAGTACTTC
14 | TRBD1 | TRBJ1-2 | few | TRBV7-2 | CASIQDRGQGGYTF | TGTGCCAGCATCCAGGACAGGGGGCAGGGTGGCTACACCTTC
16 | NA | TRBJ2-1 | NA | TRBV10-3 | CAISDRLTSSYNEQFF | TGTGCCATCAGTGACCGTCTTACAAGCTCCTACAATGAGCAGTTCTTC
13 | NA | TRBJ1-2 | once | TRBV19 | CASRTGTYYGYTF | TGTGCCAGTAGGACCGGGACATATTATGGCTACACCTTC
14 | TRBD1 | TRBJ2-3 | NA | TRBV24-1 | CATSRTGSTDTQYF | TGTGCCACCAGTAGGACAGGGAGCACAGATACGCAGTATTTT
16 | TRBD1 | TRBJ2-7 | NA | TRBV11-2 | CASSLGGGQGAYEQYF | TGTGCCAGCAGCTTAGGTGGGGGACAGGGCGCTTACGAGCAGTACTTC
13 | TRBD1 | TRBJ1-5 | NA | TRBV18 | CASSLDRDQPQHF | TGTGCCAGCTCACTAGACAGGGATCAGCCCCAGCATTTT